This T cell receptor beta chain originates from a study of T-cell memory formation after mild COVID-19 (dated by TCRdb to about 2021). In terms of the full investigation: Most TCR sequence clusters were specific to one of the two donors. In a couple of donors, T-cell clones that expanded and contracted after mild COVID-19 were tracked by sequencing TCRalpha and TCRbeta repertoires over time. Two young, previously healthy adult volunteers made up the cohort, one male and one female. The study at large found these results: The detection of some responding clones in pre-infection memory suggests that pre-existing cross-reactive memory T cells joined the SARS-CoV-2 response. SARS-CoV-2 specificity of the second-wave clones peaking on day 37 was not confirmed. From day 15 to 85, contracting clones showed balanced CD4/CD8 phenotypes, whereas a second wave of clones that expanded from day 15 to 37 leaned towards CD4+. Only a couple of mild cases were covered by the study, and larger cohorts that include severe cases with pre-infection samples were considered necessary. Contracting CD4+ clones were located mainly in the CM and EM memory subsets, whereas CD8+ clones were found to be enriched in EMRA.

The CDR3, cysteine through phenylalanine, is 13 amino acids long. The only DNA kept is the CDR3, 39 bases in frame from the first base. Cut back by 3 bases and 9 bases, the V and J ends lie 12 bases apart. Ficoll-Paque density gradient centrifugation was used to isolate PBMCs. For sequencing, an Illumina NovaSeq 6000 was employed. TCRalpha and TCRbeta cDNA libraries were built by 5'RACE with constant-segment primers, adding sample barcodes and unique molecular identifiers. Trizol reagent was used to extract RNA from every sample. Amplification of the libraries took two PCR steps, and the second step added a second sample barcode plus Illumina TruSeq adapters. The libraries were sequenced on an Illumina NovaSeq using 2 x 150 bp paired-end reads. In the original analysis: Demultiplexing of reads and collapsing into UMI-guided consensus sequences were performed with migec v1.2.7. Using mixcr v2.1.11, the UMI consensuses were aligned to TRA and TRB V and J templates and assembled into clonotypes. Expanded or contracted clonotypes were those called significant by both edgeR and NoisET, with noise models trained on biological replicates. For edgeR calls, the thresholds were a false discovery rate-adjusted p below 0.01 and a log2 fold-change of 1. As an exploratory analysis of dynamics, max-normalized trajectories of the 1000 most abundant clonotypes were examined with PCA combined with hierarchical clustering. Separately sequenced CD4+ and CD8+ repertoires were used to assign a CD4 or CD8 phenotype to each responding clone. TCRdb reran the public reads through fastp at Q25 and MiXCR, keeping productive beta chains. A single entry per CDR3 protein holds the most common genes and DNA from its merged rows. TCRdb assigned the V and J calls; the authors' analysis was not used. Present in this sample are around 320,000 distinct CDR3 sequences, under 30% of which were seen just once. Jointly, the top ten make up roughly 13% of the sample.

This clonotype has only a few counts. Its antigen remains unidentified. No base qualities exist here, and no much larger clone lies one base off it. Recombination linked TRBV12-3 or TRBV12-4 to TRBJ2-4; the D gene is possibly TRBD1, with 7 bases matching. The source is an adult woman who had mild COVID-19 (a few samples of this study predate the infection). The sample titles of this study are shuffled in the database, so cell type and time point are left out; the donor was told from shared clones. The specimen sequenced was PBMCs or a T cell subset sorted from them (not recorded which). The CDR3 protein: CASSFLQGGIQYF. The bases are TGTGCCAGCAGTTTCCTCCAGGGGGGCATTCAGTACTTC.